A selection of T cell receptor beta chains follows, all from one sample in a study of blood T cell repertoires in COVID-19. Produced via immunoSEQ multiplex PCR; TCRdb's table is partial and in-frame only. The sample lists some 130,000 clones; just over 85% were seen once. Sequencing input: PBMCs or T cells enriched from blood (not recorded which). The receptors stem from a man between 45 and 60 years old who had recovered from COVID-19. Both conserved end residues are part of each CDR3. Clone size, where shown, is once, few, many, or a class for clones that have expanded.

CDR3 length: 17
J gene: TRBJ1-6
V gene: TRBV4-2
clone size: .
CDR3 protein: CASSQAARSSYNSPLHF

CDR3 length: 15
J gene: TRBJ1-1
V gene: TRBV6-5
clone size: .
CDR3 protein: CASRSDRGPNAEAFF

CDR3 length: 15
J gene: TRBJ1-5
V gene: TRBV19
clone size: .
CDR3 protein: CASSSERGGRQPQHF

CDR3 length: 12
J gene: TRBJ1-1
V gene: TRBV7-9
clone size: .
CDR3 protein: CASTRTGGEAFF

CDR3 length: 14
J gene: TRBJ1-2
V gene: TRBV7-9
clone size: .
CDR3 protein: CASTIDRGKYGYTF

CDR3 length: 13
J gene: TRBJ1-1
V gene: TRBV18
clone size: .
CDR3 protein: CASSRETDTEAFF

CDR3 length: 12
J gene: TRBJ1-5
V gene: TRBV12-3/TRBV12-4
clone size: .
CDR3 protein: CASSQSNQPQHF

CDR3 length: 15
J gene: TRBJ1-4
V gene: TRBV4-2
clone size: .
CDR3 protein: CASGYRGERDEKLFF

CDR3 length: 15
J gene: TRBJ1-2
V gene: TRBV5-4
clone size: .
CDR3 protein: CASSLDVPGTGGYTF

CDR3 length: 15
J gene: TRBJ2-5
V gene: TRBV27
clone size: .
CDR3 protein: CASSLLPTARETQYF

CDR3 length: 15
J gene: TRBJ1-2
V gene: TRBV28
clone size: .
CDR3 protein: CASSLLGRPMDGYTF

CDR3 length: 14
J gene: TRBJ2-2
V gene: TRBV6-6
clone size: .
CDR3 protein: CAARTGYSAGELFF

CDR3 length: 14
J gene: TRBJ1-1
V gene: TRBV11-3
clone size: .
CDR3 protein: CASSLAPGSGEAFF

CDR3 length: 13
J gene: TRBJ1-1
V gene: TRBV5-4
clone size: .
CDR3 protein: CASSNTGPMEAFF

CDR3 length: 13
J gene: TRBJ1-5
V gene: TRBV6-2/TRBV6-3
clone size: .
CDR3 protein: CASTPLANQPQHF

CDR3 length: 17
J gene: TRBJ2-2
V gene: TRBV4-2
clone size: .
CDR3 protein: CASSPVGRGANTGELFF

CDR3 length: 17
J gene: TRBJ2-5
V gene: TRBV5-1
clone size: .
CDR3 protein: CASSPGLAGGPGETQYF

CDR3 length: 17
J gene: TRBJ2-6
V gene: TRBV18
clone size: .
CDR3 protein: CASSPGQASSGANVLTF

CDR3 length: 16
J gene: TRBJ1-1
V gene: TRBV4-1
clone size: once
CDR3 protein: CASSLLIGGADTEAFF

CDR3 length: 12
J gene: TRBJ1-1
V gene: TRBV18
clone size: .
CDR3 protein: CASSDRGTEAFF

CDR3 length: 13
J gene: TRBJ2-1
V gene: TRBV5-4
clone size: .
CDR3 protein: CASSPIAGGSRFF

CDR3 length: 16
J gene: TRBJ2-1
V gene: TRBV4-2
clone size: .
CDR3 protein: CASSQEIASSYNEQFF

CDR3 length: 17
J gene: TRBJ2-2
V gene: TRBV9
clone size: once
CDR3 protein: CASSHPVRGGVTGELFF

CDR3 length: 15
J gene: TRBJ2-2
V gene: TRBV9
clone size: .
CDR3 protein: CASSVDSGFTGELFF

CDR3 length: 15
J gene: TRBJ1-2
V gene: TRBV7-9
clone size: .
CDR3 protein: CASSFSAVSNYGYTF

CDR3 length: 13
J gene: TRBJ1-3
V gene: TRBV19
clone size: .
CDR3 protein: CASSMASGNTIYF

CDR3 length: 14
J gene: TRBJ1-5
V gene: TRBV25-1
clone size: .
CDR3 protein: CASSETGSNQPQHF

CDR3 length: 14
J gene: TRBJ2-1
V gene: TRBV15
clone size: .
CDR3 protein: CATSRDRAYNEQFF

CDR3 length: 15
J gene: TRBJ1-5
V gene: TRBV24-1
clone size: .
CDR3 protein: CATSDSRQGRQPQHF

CDR3 length: 13
J gene: TRBJ1-2
V gene: TRBV19
clone size: .
CDR3 protein: CATTGVSNYGYTF

CDR3 length: 14
J gene: TRBJ1-1
V gene: TRBV5-1
clone size: .
CDR3 protein: CASSLRGINTEAFF

CDR3 length: 14
J gene: TRBJ1-2
V gene: TRBV4-3
clone size: .
CDR3 protein: CASSQGTGGGGYTF

CDR3 length: 17
J gene: TRBJ2-5
V gene: TRBV9
clone size: .
CDR3 protein: CASSDGLAGGLQETQYF

CDR3 length: 14
J gene: TRBJ1-1
V gene: TRBV10-3
clone size: .
CDR3 protein: CAIGAGQGNTEAFF

CDR3 length: 15
J gene: TRBJ1-3
V gene: TRBV4-3
clone size: .
CDR3 protein: CASSLFTGGGNTIYF

CDR3 length: 11
J gene: TRBJ2-7
V gene: TRBV21-1
clone size: once
CDR3 protein: CASSTHYEQYF

CDR3 length: 18
J gene: TRBJ2-2
V gene: TRBV18
clone size: .
CDR3 protein: CASSPLPGLAGNTGELFF

CDR3 length: 14
J gene: TRBJ1-5
V gene: TRBV3-1/TRBV3-2
clone size: few
CDR3 protein: CASSYYSSNQPQHF

CDR3 length: 16
J gene: TRBJ1-6
V gene: TRBV7-9
clone size: .
CDR3 protein: CASSSASSGYNSPLHF

CDR3 length: 16
J gene: TRBJ2-3
V gene: TRBV28
clone size: .
CDR3 protein: CASSGRDRGPTDTQYF

CDR3 length: 14
J gene: TRBJ1-1
V gene: TRBV7-2
clone size: .
CDR3 protein: CASSHFQGNTEAFF

CDR3 length: 15
J gene: TRBJ1-5
V gene: TRBV18
clone size: .
CDR3 protein: CASSQIQGAVQPQHF

CDR3 length: 15
J gene: TRBJ2-7
V gene: TRBV5-8
clone size: .
CDR3 protein: CASSQTGVEGREQYF

CDR3 length: 14
J gene: TRBJ1-3
V gene: TRBV18
clone size: .
CDR3 protein: CASSPLDSGNTIYF

CDR3 length: 13
J gene: TRBJ1-4
V gene: TRBV30
clone size: .
CDR3 protein: CAWSEGAWEKLFF

CDR3 length: 15
J gene: TRBJ1-2
V gene: TRBV10-1
clone size: .
CDR3 protein: CASNDRDSSNYGYTF

CDR3 length: 14
J gene: TRBJ2-1
V gene: TRBV7-2
clone size: .
CDR3 protein: CASSLAVYYNEQFF

CDR3 length: 13
J gene: TRBJ1-2
V gene: TRBV19
clone size: .
CDR3 protein: CASRDRLDSGYTF

CDR3 length: 14
J gene: TRBJ1-5
V gene: TRBV29-1
clone size: .
CDR3 protein: CSVGEGGLGKPQHF

CDR3 length: 15
J gene: TRBJ2-7
V gene: TRBV5-1
clone size: .
CDR3 protein: CASSLVSGSPYEQYF

CDR3 length: 14
J gene: TRBJ2-5
V gene: TRBV19
clone size: .
CDR3 protein: CASSSGQGRAAQYF

CDR3 length: 14
J gene: TRBJ1-2
V gene: TRBV28
clone size: .
CDR3 protein: CASSSRSTGPGYTF

CDR3 length: 13
J gene: TRBJ2-3
V gene: TRBV7-2
clone size: .
CDR3 protein: CASGGANTDTQYF

CDR3 length: 17
J gene: TRBJ2-1
V gene: TRBV7-8
clone size: once
CDR3 protein: CASSFVGTSGRGNGQFF

CDR3 length: 11
J gene: TRBJ1-1
V gene: TRBV19
clone size: .
CDR3 protein: CASSRQGWAFF